The rows below give T cell receptor beta chains drawn from one sample of a study of T-cell reconstitution after alpha-beta-depleted transplantation in children. One entry per CDR3 protein, called by TCRdb with MiXCR from the PCR reads. The repertoire holds 55,000 to 70,000 distinct CDR3 sequences, with 11% as singletons. The specimen comprised PBMCs, sampled before TCRalphabeta/CD19-depleted stem cell transplant. Receptor source: a boy under 18 with acute myeloid leukemia, due to receive a stem cell transplant. The CDR3 runs from the conserved cysteine through the conserved F or W.

v_call: TRBV7-9; j_call: TRBJ1-2; cdr3_aa: CASSLGNGGGNYTF
v_call: TRBV25-1; j_call: TRBJ1-6; cdr3_aa: CASTPPGQGGSPLHF
v_call: TRBV24-1; j_call: TRBJ1-2; cdr3_aa: CATSDFGDGYTF
v_call: TRBV27; j_call: TRBJ2-5; cdr3_aa: CASTPTGAYETQYF
v_call: TRBV7-6; j_call: TRBJ2-2; cdr3_aa: CASSLVVNAGELFF
v_call: TRBV11-2; j_call: TRBJ1-2; cdr3_aa: CASSSDSLGANYGYTF
v_call: TRBV5-1; j_call: TRBJ2-2; cdr3_aa: CASSPLPAGLGTSGELFF
v_call: TRBV10-3; j_call: TRBJ2-3; cdr3_aa: CAISESDRARDTQYF
v_call: TRBV12-3/TRBV12-4; j_call: TRBJ2-5; cdr3_aa: CASSFASGNPETQYF
v_call: TRBV6-5; j_call: TRBJ2-1; cdr3_aa: CASSSSPPGASSYNEQFF